The 19 T cell receptor beta chains presented below share a single source sample, sequenced in a study of blood T cell repertoires in COVID-19. TCRdb's copy holds only in-frame clones and misses some; the assay was immunoSEQ multiplex PCR. This sample yields 65,000 or so clones, of which roughly 90% are seen a single time; around 1.3% belongs to the top ten. Sequencing was performed on peripheral blood. Receptor source: a man between 60 and 75 years old with acute or convalescent COVID-19.

This sequence joins TRBV3-1 (or the pseudogene TRBV3-2) and TRBJ2-4, with TRBD1 matching over 8 bases. Looked up from germline, CDR1 is LGHDT and CDR2 is YNNKEL (reference sequence). V gave up 8 bases and J gave up 8 bases; unmatched junction bases: 8. The CDR3 spans 13 residues. The CDR3 loop reads CASASGGRDIQYF. The CDR3 region has the DNA TGTGCCAGCGCGTCAGGGGGCCGTGACATTCAGTACTTC.

The CDR3 DNA reads TGTGCCAGCAGTGAAGACAGGTGGACCGGGGAGCTGTTTTTT. Its translation: CASSEDRWTGELFF. The chain couples TRBV2 to TRBJ2-2, with a weak D call TRBD1 (5 bases). The CDR3 is made up of 14 amino acids. The ends were cut back, 1 base at V and 5 bases at J, with 8 bases in the middle. Germline CDR1 reads SNHLY; CDR2 reads FYNNEI.

The V and J genes are TRBV9 and TRBJ2-2; D not resolved. The CDR3 sequence is 12 residues long. Trimming took off 2 bases at V and 5 bases at J, with 4 bases between the two ends. Germline values: CDR1 SGDLS, CDR2 YYNGEE. The CDR3 sequence is CASSVRTGELFF. The CDR3 coding sequence is TGTGCCAGCAGCGTGAGGACCGGGGAGCTGTTTTTT.

The V gene is TRBV10-1, the J gene TRBJ2-3, with TRBD1 identical over 7 bases. Germline lookup yields CDR1 WNHNN and CDR2 SYGVQD (reference sequence). Trimming took 0 bases from V and 4 from J; bases not matched to a gene: 7. The CDR3 is made up of 16 amino acids. The CDR3 region has the DNA TGCGCCAGCAGTGAGTCGCCCGGGACAGTTCCAGATACGCAGTATTTT. This sequence encodes CASSESPGTVPDTQYF.

This clone was picked up one time. The chain recombines TRBV4-1 with TRBJ2-1; 7 bases match TRBD1. The CDR3 is 14 amino acids. V was clipped by 8 bases and J by 7 bases; unmatched bases: 11. From germline, CDR1 is MGHRA and CDR2 YSYEKL. CDR3 sequence (DNA): TGCGCCAGCTCCCCCCGGGACAGCGTTAATGAGCAGTTCTTC. This codes for CASSPRDSVNEQFF.

As to this clone: The same CDR3 arises from other DNA sequences in this sample as well. This sequence joins TRBV27 and TRBJ2-1; D unclear. Germline values: CDR1 MNHEY, CDR2 SMNVEV (reference sequence). The V end was cut by 3 bases, the J end by 0 bases, with 3 bases between. The CDR3 contains 13 residues. This CDR3 is CASSFRSYNEQFF. CDR3 DNA sequence: TGTGCCAGCAGTTTCCGCTCCTACAATGAGCAGTTCTTC.

This clone was detected once. The chain combines TRBV2 with TRBJ2-1; 7 positions agree with TRBD1. There are 14 residues in the CDR3. Germline V gives CDR1 SNHLY, CDR2 FYNNEI. J lost 6 bases, V lost 6 bases, and 8 bases had no gene match. DNA for the CDR3: TGTGCCAGCAGGGGGACAGTTTCTCCCAATGAGCAGTTCTTC. Translating it yields CASRGTVSPNEQFF.

This clone was seen only once. The V call is TRBV7-9, the J call TRBJ2-1, with 7 bases identical to TRBD1. Germline CDR1 SEHNR, CDR2 FQNEAQ (reference sequence). The V gene end was trimmed by 1 base and the J gene end by 2 bases; junction bases not matched to a gene: 2. This CDR3 has 15 residues. CDR3 sequence (DNA): TGTGCCAGCAGCTTAGGGCAGGGGGCCTACAATGAGCAGTTCTTC. Amino acids: CASSLGQGAYNEQFF.

V usage is TRBV7-2 and J usage is TRBJ2-1; possible D gene TRBD2, 6 bases. Per germline, CDR1 SGHTA and CDR2 FQGNSA. This CDR3 has 16 residues. V dropped 5 bases and J dropped 5 bases, with 19 bases sitting between them. CDR3: CASSPNGGGIDNEQFF. In nucleotides, the CDR3 is TGTGCCAGCAGCCCAAACGGGGGTGGTATAGACAATGAGCAGTTCTTC.

The rearrangement uses TRBV10-2 and TRBJ2-7, with D unclear. The V gene lost 1 base and the J gene lost 10 bases, with 8 bases spanning the gap. The CDR3 loop spans 11 amino acids. The germline gives CDR1 WSHSY, CDR2 SAAADI. The chain's CDR3 is CASSEYEVQYF. The CDR3 region has the DNA TGCGCCAGCAGTGAGTATGAGGTCCAGTACTTC.

This clone was observed a handful of times. The V gene is TRBV6-6, the J gene TRBJ1-6; D gene uncertain. The germline gives CDR1 MNHNY, CDR2 SVGAGI (reference sequence). Trimming left V 2 bases short and J 12 bases short, with 20 bases between. This CDR3 is 16 amino acids long. This CDR3 reads CASSYRRIRRGGPLHF. In DNA form, the CDR3 reads TGTGCCAGCAGTTACCGAAGGATCCGGCGAGGAGGACCCCTCCACTTT.

This clone appeared a single time. Additional DNA sequences in this sample encode the identical CDR3. V gene TRBV3-1 (or the pseudogene TRBV3-2) combines with J gene TRBJ1-5, with 9 bases matching TRBD1. Germline loops: CDR1 LGHDT, CDR2 YNNKEL (reference sequence). J lost 6 bases, V lost 3 bases, and 3 bases had no gene match. This CDR3 region has 14 residues. The CDR3 bases are TGTGCCAGCAGCCAGGGACAGGGAGGTCAGCCCCAGCATTTT. Amino acid sequence: CASSQGQGGQPQHF.

The chain carries TRBV2 and TRBJ1-1; 7 nucleotides agree with TRBD1. The CDR3 contains 15 residues. Germline values: CDR1 SNHLY, CDR2 FYNNEI. The V segment lost 7 bases and the J segment 1 base; nucleotides outside the gene matches: 9. CDR3 amino acids: CASIVRDSANTEAFF. For the CDR3, the DNA is TGTGCCAGCATCGTACGGGACAGTGCGAACACTGAAGCTTTCTTT.

This rearrangement joins TRBV3-1 (or the pseudogene TRBV3-2) to TRBJ1-4; tentatively, D is TRBD1 (6 bases). Per the germline V gene, CDR1 is LGHDT and CDR2 is YNNKEL (reference sequence). Trimming took off 4 bases at V and 13 bases at J, with 13 bases between the two ends. CDR3 length equals 12 residues. The CDR3, as DNA: TGTGCCAGCAGCCCGGATAGGGGGGGACTGTTTTTT. It specifies CASSPDRGGLFF.

The chain employs TRBV3-1 (or the pseudogene TRBV3-2) and TRBJ1-2; D is uncertain. The germline CDR1 and CDR2 sequences are LGHDT and YNNKEL (reference sequence). V lost 2 bases and J lost 7, with 20 bases in between. The CDR3 contains 16 residues. CDR3 coding DNA: TGTGCCAGCAGCCAACCGGCGACGGGGAGGTCTGCTGGCTACACCTTC. Amino acid sequence: CASSQPATGRSAGYTF.

This clone has only one observation. The rearrangement links TRBV18 to TRBJ2-1; 14 bases are a match to TRBD2. This CDR3 has 18 residues. CDR1 is KGHSH, CDR2 LQKENI, per germline. V shed 8 bases, J shed 4 bases, and the junction held 13 bases outside the gene matches. CDR3 DNA: TGTGCCAGCACCAAACCGGGACTAGCGGGGGCGTCATACAATGAGCAGTTCTTC. It specifies CASTKPGLAGASYNEQFF. The complete variable domain, with remaining parts taken from reference TRBV18 and TRBJ2-1, reads NAGVMQNPRHLVRRRGQEARLRCSPMKGHSHVYWYRQLPEEGLKFMVYLQKENIIDESGMPKERFSAEFPKEGPSILRIQQVVRGDSAAYFCASTKPGLAGASYNEQFFGPGTRLTVL.

This clone has a handful of counts. The rearrangement joins TRBV5-1 to TRBJ1-5; 11 bases align to TRBD1. Germline CDR1 reads SGHRS; CDR2 reads YFSETQ. V shed 5 bases and J 2 bases; nucleotides not matched to a gene: 6. CDR3 length: 16 residues. For the CDR3, the DNA is TGCGCCAGCAGTCCGGGACAGGGGGTTGGCAATCAGCCCCAGCATTTT. Translated, it gives CASSPGQGVGNQPQHF.

The V call is TRBV19, the J call TRBJ1-6; 7 bases are a match to TRBD1. This CDR3 comprises 14 residues. Trimming cost V 4 bases and J 7 bases; bases outside gene matches: 4. The germline V gene has CDR1 LNHDA and CDR2 SQIVND (reference sequence). The CDR3: CASSTGQQNSPLHF. The CDR3 bases are TGTGCCAGTAGTACGGGACAGCAAAATTCACCCCTCCACTTT.

This CDR3 is CASTARDIAHYGYTF. CDR3 coding DNA: TGTGCCAGCACCGCTCGGGACATCGCCCACTATGGCTACACCTTC. The chain joins TRBV7-8 to TRBJ1-2; D is possibly TRBD1 (6 bases). Germline CDR1 reads SGHVS; CDR2 reads FQNEAQ. The length of the CDR3 is 15 residues. Trimming shortened V by 7 bases and J by 3 bases, and 18 bases separated the two germline ends.